The T cell receptor (beta chain) described here comes from a study of shared clonotypes between healthy human individuals. The CDR3 is 15 amino acids. The V end lost 7 bases, the J end lost 4 bases, and 19 bases lay between the germline ends. Germline V CDR1 and CDR2: MDHEN, SYDVKM. Only in-frame clones appear in the TCRdb table, and some are missing; sequencing was by immunoSEQ multiplex PCR. The profile covers 400,000 to 600,000 clones, with about 96% appearing a single time and approximately 0.067% taken by the ten largest. This clone was recorded only once. J is TRBJ1-2 and V is TRBV28; D is possibly TRBD1 (5 bases). This receptor was obtained from a woman between 25 and 40 years old in good health. The source material was naive CD4+ T cells sorted from blood. Described subset: CD45RA+ positively selected. This CDR3 is CASIDGTGSPYGYTF. The CDR3 DNA reads as TGTGCCAGCATCGATGGCACAGGCTCACCCTATGGCTACACCTTC.